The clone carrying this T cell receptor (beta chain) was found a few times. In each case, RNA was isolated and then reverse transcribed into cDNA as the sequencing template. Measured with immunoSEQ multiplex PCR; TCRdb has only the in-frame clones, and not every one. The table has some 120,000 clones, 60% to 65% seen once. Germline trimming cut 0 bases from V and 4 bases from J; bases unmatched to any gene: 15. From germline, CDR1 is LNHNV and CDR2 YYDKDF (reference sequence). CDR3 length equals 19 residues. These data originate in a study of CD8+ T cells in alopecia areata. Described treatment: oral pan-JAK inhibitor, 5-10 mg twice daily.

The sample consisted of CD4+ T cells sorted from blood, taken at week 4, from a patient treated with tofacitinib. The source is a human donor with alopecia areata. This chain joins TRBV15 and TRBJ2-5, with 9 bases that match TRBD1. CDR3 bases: TGTGCCACCAGCAGAGAAGGACAGGGGAGGGGGAGGGATTCAGAGACCCAGTACTTC. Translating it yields CATSREGQGRGRDSETQYF.